Shown below are 5 T cell receptor beta chains from a single sample sequenced in a study of blood T cell repertoires in COVID-19 (dated by TCRdb to the early 2020s). The library was produced with the immunoSEQ multiplex PCR assay. This immuneACCESS table, as held by TCRdb, lists in-frame sequences with V and J called but not all clones. Of the missing ones, under half trace to an unresolved V gene in checked studies; the others have no known cause. The sample table holds about 71,000 clones, of which around three quarters were seen once. The biggest ten clones account for around 30% of the sample. Sample: peripheral blood. Receptors were obtained from an elderly woman with active or convalescent COVID-19.

This sequence joins TRBV28 and TRBJ1-1; tentatively, D is TRBD1 (5 bases). The germline V and J ends were trimmed by 2 bases and 4 bases, with 17 bases remaining between them. Germline lookup yields CDR1 MDHEN and CDR2 SYDVKM. This CDR3 has 16 amino acids. The CDR3 loop reads CASSLEHRPKATEAFF. CDR3 DNA: TGTGCCAGCAGTTTAGAACACAGGCCCAAGGCCACTGAAGCTTTCTTT.

V gene TRBV5-8 combines with J gene TRBJ1-1; 12 bases agree with TRBD1. The V segment lost 4 bases and the J segment 4 bases; nucleotides outside the gene matches: 8. Germline loops: CDR1 SGHTS, CDR2 YDEGEE. The CDR3 has 16 residues. The CDR3 region is CASSLPGQGAITEAFF. The CDR3 region has the DNA TGTGCCAGCAGCCTACCGGGACAGGGGGCGATCACTGAAGCTTTCTTT.

This chain connects TRBV6-5 to TRBJ1-1, with D perhaps matching TRBD1 (5 bases). V dropped 6 bases and J dropped 4 bases, with 15 bases sitting between them. This CDR3 comprises 14 residues. Looked up from germline, CDR1 is MNHEY and CDR2 is SVGAGI. CDR3 protein: CASSKGGGGTEAFF. The CDR3 DNA is TGTGCCAGCAGCAAAGGCGGGGGAGGCACTGAAGCTTTCTTT.

A few counts support this clone. DNA of the CDR3: TGTGCCAGTGCCCGACAGCTCCTAGAAGGGTGGAATGAGCAGTTCTTC. Its translation: CASARQLLEGWNEQFF. This chain joins TRBV27 and TRBJ2-1, with a weak D call TRBD1 (5 bases). Germline CDR1 MNHEY, CDR2 SMNVEV (reference sequence). V was trimmed by 9 bases and J by 7 bases, leaving 25 bases between them. The CDR3 sequence is 16 residues long.

This sequence joins TRBV9 and TRBJ2-1; a weak D match, TRBD2 (6 bases). V was cut by 6 bases and J by 2 bases, with 15 bases left in between. Germline V gene sequence: CDR1 SGDLS, CDR2 YYNGEE. The CDR3 runs 15 residues. CDR3 sequence: CASTPRDFTYNEQFF. DNA of the CDR3: TGTGCCAGCACACCCCGGGACTTCACCTACAATGAGCAGTTCTTC.